These T cell receptor beta chains were read from a single sample in a study of Ad26.COV2.S vaccination and SARS-CoV-2 variants. Here immunoSEQ multiplex PCR was the method, and the copy in TCRdb shows in-frame clones only, minus some. There are approximately 460,000 clones in the sample; 80% to 90% occur only once, and more than 1.5% lies in the top ten. The input for sequencing was peripheral blood, taken in a trial of Ad26.COV2.S vaccine versus placebo. The receptors here all came from a person aged 18-65 years who received the Ad26.COV2.S COVID-19 vaccine or a placebo. Both conserved end residues are part of each CDR3. The D gene is left open where the match is weak. Clone size is shown for a subset of rows, as once, few, many or a class of expanded clone.

d_call clone_size j_call v_call cdr3_nt cdr3_aa
. . TRBJ1-3 TRBV4-1 TGCGCCAGCAGCCAAGAGTCGGGTGGGAACAGACTGAGCTCTGGAAACACCATATATTTT CASSQESGGNRLSSGNTIYF
. . TRBJ1-1 TRBV15 TGTGCCACCAGCGGAGCTAACACTGAAGCTTTCTTT CATSGANTEAFF
TRBD1 . TRBJ2-1 TRBV27 TGTGCCAGCAGTTTGGTGGGACAGGGATACTACAATGAGCAGTTCTTC CASSLVGQGYYNEQFF
. . TRBJ2-5 TRBV7-3 TGTGCCAGCAGCCCTACAGGGTACCAAGAGACCCAGTACTTC CASSPTGYQETQYF
. . TRBJ1-3 TRBV5-1 TGCGCCAGCAGCGCTACAGGGACCTCTGGAAACACCATATATTTT CASSATGTSGNTIYF
TRBD1 . TRBJ2-7 TRBV18 TGTGCCAGCTCACCACAGCAGGGGGTACGTTACGAGCAGTACTTC CASSPQQGVRYEQYF
TRBD1 . TRBJ2-3 TRBV19 TGTGCCAGTAGTATAATGGGACAGGGGTTGAATACGCAGTATTTT CASSIMGQGLNTQYF
. once TRBJ1-2 TRBV20-1 TGCAGTGCTTACCGGACTTATGGCTACACCTTC CSAYRTYGYTF
. . TRBJ1-6 TRBV11-2 TGTGCCAGCAGGACGGAGGGCTCACCCCTCCACTTT CASRTEGSPLHF
. . TRBJ2-2 TRBV19 TGTGCCAGTAGTATAGCGTACAGATTGAACACCGGGGAGCTGTTTTTT CASSIAYRLNTGELFF
. . TRBJ2-3 TRBV27 TGTGCCAGCAGTCCCCAAGTCACAGATACGCAGTATTTT CASSPQVTDTQYF
. . TRBJ1-6 TRBV6-5 TGTGCCAGCAGTTACAGCCTCTATAATTCACCCCTCCACTTT CASSYSLYNSPLHF
. . TRBJ1-3 TRBV7-7 TGTGCTAGCAGCTTAGCGCGGAGGGGACCTCACGGAAACACCATATATTTT CASSLARRGPHGNTIYF
. . TRBJ2-3 TRBV19 TGTGCCAGTAGTATAGGCCGAAAGTGGGGGGGGCTCGCAGATACGCAGTATTTT CASSIGRKWGGLADTQYF
. . TRBJ2-1 TRBV5-1 TGCGCCAGCAGCTTCGCCCACAGAGCCCGCTACAATGAGCAGTTCTTC CASSFAHRARYNEQFF
TRBD2 . TRBJ2-5 TRBV5-1 TGCGCCAGCAGAGCTAGCGGGAGTCTTCGAGAGACCCAGTACTTC CASRASGSLRETQYF
. . TRBJ2-4 TRBV6-1 TGTGCCAGCAGTGAAAGGGAACAGTACTTC CASSEREQYF
TRBD2 . TRBJ2-5 TRBV5-5 TGTGCCAGCAGCTTGTTTCAGGTCGGGGACTATGCGCGGGAGACCCAGTACTTC CASSLFQVGDYARETQYF
. . TRBJ1-1 TRBV6-6 TGTGCCAGCACCAAACCTGTAGAGGCCACTGAAGCTTTCTTT CASTKPVEATEAFF
TRBD1 . TRBJ1-4 TRBV7-2 TGTGCCAGCAGCTCCTTCAGGGGGCGGAATGAAAAACTGTTTTTT CASSSFRGRNEKLFF
TRBD1 . TRBJ1-3 TRBV4-1 TGCGCCAGCAGCCTTGCCGGGACAGGCGGAAACACCATATATTTT CASSLAGTGGNTIYF
TRBD2 . TRBJ2-6 TRBV5-1 TGCGCCAGCAGCTTGGAAGCGGGGCACCTCTCTGGGGCCAACGTCCTGACTTTC CASSLEAGHLSGANVLTF
. . TRBJ2-5 TRBV2 TGTGCCAGCACGGGGGAAGAGACCCAGTACTTC CASTGEETQYF
. . TRBJ2-3 TRBV6-5 TGTGCCAGCAGTTACTCGAGGTTCCCGGAGGATACGCAGTATTTT CASSYSRFPEDTQYF
TRBD1 . TRBJ2-7 TRBV7-9 TGTGCCAGCAGCTCGTTGGACAGGGAGGTCTCCGAGCAGTACTTC CASSSLDREVSEQYF
. . TRBJ2-7 TRBV3-1/TRBV3-2 TGTGCCAGCAGCCAAGAGAGGGGTACGTTCTACGAGCAGTACTTC CASSQERGTFYEQYF
. . TRBJ1-1 TRBV6-1 TGTGCCAGCAGTTCGGGGGACTTTGGACCGACTGAAGCTTTCTTT CASSSGDFGPTEAFF
. . TRBJ1-1 TRBV5-1 TGCGCCAGCACCGCGACCGGGGAAGCTTTCTTT CASTATGEAFF
TRBD1 . TRBJ2-7 TRBV18 TGTGCCAGCTCGCGGGACAGGGGAGGCGGCGAGCAGTACTTC CASSRDRGGGEQYF
TRBD1 . TRBJ1-4 TRBV7-8 TGTGCCAGCAGCTTAGGGGCTCAGGGGGCGGGTGAAAAACTGTTTTTT CASSLGAQGAGEKLFF
. . TRBJ2-7 TRBV3-1/TRBV3-2 TGTGCCAGCAGTCGCGCCCAGTACGAGCAGTACTTC CASSRAQYEQYF
. . TRBJ2-3 TRBV28 TGTGCCAGCAGTTTATTCTTGACAGGTAGCACAGATACGCAGTATTTT CASSLFLTGSTDTQYF
TRBD1 . TRBJ2-1 TRBV19 TGTGCCAGTAGTACCCTACAGGGGGCCTACAATGAGCAGTTCTTC CASSTLQGAYNEQFF
. . TRBJ2-2 TRBV14 TGTGCCAGCAGGTTGCTTGCCGGGGAGCTGTTTTTT CASRLLAGELFF
. . TRBJ2-1 TRBV28 TGTGCCAGCAGGGGTTACCTTTACAATGAGCAGTTCTTC CASRGYLYNEQFF
. . TRBJ1-1 TRBV29-1 TGCACCACCAAGAGGGGCACTGAAGCTTTCTTT CTTKRGTEAFF
TRBD1 . TRBJ1-6 TRBV6-5 TGTGCCAGCAGGACAGGGAAGCCCTATAATTCACCCCTCCACTTT CASRTGKPYNSPLHF
TRBD2 . TRBJ2-1 TRBV2 TGTGCCAGCAGTGCCCGGACTAGCGGTTCCTACAATGAGCAGTTCTTC CASSARTSGSYNEQFF
TRBD1 few TRBJ2-7 TRBV11-2 TGTGCCAGCAGCCAGGCCGCCGGGACAGGGAGCTCCTACGAGCAGTACTTC CASSQAAGTGSSYEQYF
. . TRBJ2-3 TRBV7-8 TGTGCCAGCAGCCCCTCCCGCACAGATACGCAGTATTTT CASSPSRTDTQYF
. once TRBJ1-3 TRBV5-1 TGCGCCAGCAGCTTGAGGGCGGGCTCTGGAAACACCATATATTTT CASSLRAGSGNTIYF